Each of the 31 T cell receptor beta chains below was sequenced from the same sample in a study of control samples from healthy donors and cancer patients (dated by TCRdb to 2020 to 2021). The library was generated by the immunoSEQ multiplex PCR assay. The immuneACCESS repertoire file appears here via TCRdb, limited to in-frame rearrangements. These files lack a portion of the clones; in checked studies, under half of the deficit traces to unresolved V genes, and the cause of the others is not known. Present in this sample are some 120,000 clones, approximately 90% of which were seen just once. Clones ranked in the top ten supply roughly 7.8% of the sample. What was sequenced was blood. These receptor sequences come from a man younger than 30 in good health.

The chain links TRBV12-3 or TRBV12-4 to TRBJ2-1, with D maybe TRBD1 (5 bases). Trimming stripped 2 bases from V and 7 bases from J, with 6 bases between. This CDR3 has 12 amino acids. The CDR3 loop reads CASSLPGNEQFF. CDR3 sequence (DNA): TGTGCCAGCAGTTTACCAGGGAATGAGCAGTTCTTC.

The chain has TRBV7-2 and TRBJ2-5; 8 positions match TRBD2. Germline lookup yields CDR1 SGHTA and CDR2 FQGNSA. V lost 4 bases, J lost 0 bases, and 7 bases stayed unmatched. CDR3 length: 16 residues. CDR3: CASSWAGGSYQETQYF. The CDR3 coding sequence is TGTGCCAGCAGCTGGGCGGGGGGATCGTACCAAGAGACCCAGTACTTC.

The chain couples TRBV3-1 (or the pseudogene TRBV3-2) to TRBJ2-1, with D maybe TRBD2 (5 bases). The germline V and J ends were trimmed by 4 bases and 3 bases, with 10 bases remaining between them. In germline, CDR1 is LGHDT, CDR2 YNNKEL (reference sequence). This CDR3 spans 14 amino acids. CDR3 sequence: CASSPGRGYNEQFF. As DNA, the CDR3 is TGTGCCAGCAGCCCGGGCCGGGGCTACAATGAGCAGTTCTTC.

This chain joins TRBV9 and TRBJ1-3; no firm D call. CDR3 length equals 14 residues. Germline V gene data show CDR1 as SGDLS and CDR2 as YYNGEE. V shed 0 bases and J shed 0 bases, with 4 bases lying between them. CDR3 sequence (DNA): TGTGCCAGCAGCGTAGCCCGCTCTGGAAACACCATATATTTT. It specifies CASSVARSGNTIYF.

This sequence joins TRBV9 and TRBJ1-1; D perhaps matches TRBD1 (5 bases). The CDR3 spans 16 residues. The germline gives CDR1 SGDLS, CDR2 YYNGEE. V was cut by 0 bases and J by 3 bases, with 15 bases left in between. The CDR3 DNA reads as TGTGCCAGCAGCGTAGCTACTGGGCAGACAGACACTGAAGCTTTCTTT. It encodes CASSVATGQTDTEAFF.

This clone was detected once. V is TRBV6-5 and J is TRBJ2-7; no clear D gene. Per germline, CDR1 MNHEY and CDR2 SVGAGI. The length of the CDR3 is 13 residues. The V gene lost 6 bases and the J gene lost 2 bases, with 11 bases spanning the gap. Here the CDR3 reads CASSLTGPYEQYF. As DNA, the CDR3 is TGTGCCAGCAGCCTCACGGGCCCCTACGAGCAGTACTTC.

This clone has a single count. CDR3 nucleotide sequence: TGCACAGGACAGGGGATGAACACTGAAGCTTTCTTT. Its protein product is CTGQGMNTEAFF. The J gene is TRBJ1-1, the V gene TRBV29-1; 9 positions match TRBD1. Germline V gives CDR1 SQVTM, CDR2 ANQGSEA. CDR3 length: 12 residues.

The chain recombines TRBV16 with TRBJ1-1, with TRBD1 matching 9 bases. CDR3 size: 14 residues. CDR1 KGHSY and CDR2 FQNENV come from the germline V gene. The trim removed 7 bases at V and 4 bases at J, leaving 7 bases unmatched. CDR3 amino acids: CASTSTGGSTEAFF. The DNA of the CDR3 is TGTGCCAGCACTTCGACAGGGGGAAGCACTGAAGCTTTCTTT.

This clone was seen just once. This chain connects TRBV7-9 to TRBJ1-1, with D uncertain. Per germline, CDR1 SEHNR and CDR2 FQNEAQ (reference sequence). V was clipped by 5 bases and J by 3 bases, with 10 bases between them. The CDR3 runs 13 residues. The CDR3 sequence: CASSRHEDTEAFF. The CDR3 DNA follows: TGTGCCAGCAGCCGCCATGAGGACACTGAAGCTTTCTTT.

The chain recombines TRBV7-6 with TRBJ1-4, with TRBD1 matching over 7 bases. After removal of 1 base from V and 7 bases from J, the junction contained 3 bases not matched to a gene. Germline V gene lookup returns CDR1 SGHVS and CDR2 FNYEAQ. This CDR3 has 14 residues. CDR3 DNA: TGTGCCAGCAGCTTAGTCCAGGGGGGTGAAAAACTGTTTTTT. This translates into CASSLVQGGEKLFF.

The CDR3 is CASSAGAGEKLFF. In DNA, the CDR3 is TGTGCCAGCAGCGCCGGCGCGGGTGAAAAACTGTTTTTT. The chain uses TRBV7-9 and TRBJ1-4; unclear D gene. The germline CDR1 and CDR2 sequences are SEHNR and FQNEAQ (reference sequence). Trimming pared 5 bases from V and 7 bases from J, leaving 11 bases between. The CDR3 runs 13 residues.

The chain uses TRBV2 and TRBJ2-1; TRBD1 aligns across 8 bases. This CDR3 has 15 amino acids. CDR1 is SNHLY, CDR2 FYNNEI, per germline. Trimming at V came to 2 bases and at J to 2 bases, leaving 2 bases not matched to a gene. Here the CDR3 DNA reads TGTGCCAGCAGTGAACCCAGGGGGCCCTACAATGAGCAGTTCTTC. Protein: CASSEPRGPYNEQFF.

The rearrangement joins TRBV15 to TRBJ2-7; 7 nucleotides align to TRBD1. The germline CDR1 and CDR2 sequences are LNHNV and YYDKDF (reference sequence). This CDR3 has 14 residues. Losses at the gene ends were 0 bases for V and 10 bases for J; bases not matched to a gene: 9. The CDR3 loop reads CATSRDPRGQAQYF. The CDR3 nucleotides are TGTGCCACCAGCAGAGATCCTAGGGGGCAGGCCCAGTACTTC. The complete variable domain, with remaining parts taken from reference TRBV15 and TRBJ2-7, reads DAMVIQNPRYQVTQFGKPVTLSCSQTLNHNVMYWYQQKSSQAPKLLFHYYDKDFNNEADTPDNFQSRRPNTSFCFLDIRSPGLGDTAMYLCATSRDPRGQAQYFGPGTRLTVT.

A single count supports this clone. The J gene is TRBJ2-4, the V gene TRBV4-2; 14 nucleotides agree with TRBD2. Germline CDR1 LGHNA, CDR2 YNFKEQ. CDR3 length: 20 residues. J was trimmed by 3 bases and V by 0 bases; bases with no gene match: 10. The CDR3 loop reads CASSQERLAGGRVIKNIQYF. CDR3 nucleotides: TGTGCCAGCAGCCAAGAAAGACTAGCGGGGGGGCGCGTAATCAAAAACATTCAGTACTTC.

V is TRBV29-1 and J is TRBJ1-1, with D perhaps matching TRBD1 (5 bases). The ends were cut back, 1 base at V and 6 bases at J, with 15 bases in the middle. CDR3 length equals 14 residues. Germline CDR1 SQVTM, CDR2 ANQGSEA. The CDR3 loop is CSVEGAMGQAEAFF. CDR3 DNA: TGCAGCGTTGAAGGGGCCATGGGGCAGGCTGAAGCTTTCTTT. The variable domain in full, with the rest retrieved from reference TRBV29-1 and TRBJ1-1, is SAVISQKPSRDICQRGTSLTIQCQVDSQVTMMFWYRQQPGQSLTLIATANQGSEATYESGFVIDKFPISRPNLTFSTLTVSNMSPEDSSIYLCSVEGAMGQAEAFFGQGTRLTVV.

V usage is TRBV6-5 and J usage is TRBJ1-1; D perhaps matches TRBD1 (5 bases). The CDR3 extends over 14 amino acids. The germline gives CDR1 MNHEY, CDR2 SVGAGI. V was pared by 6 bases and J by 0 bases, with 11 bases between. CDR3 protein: CASRRGPVNTEAFF. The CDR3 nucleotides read TGTGCCAGCAGAAGGGGACCAGTGAACACTGAAGCTTTCTTT.

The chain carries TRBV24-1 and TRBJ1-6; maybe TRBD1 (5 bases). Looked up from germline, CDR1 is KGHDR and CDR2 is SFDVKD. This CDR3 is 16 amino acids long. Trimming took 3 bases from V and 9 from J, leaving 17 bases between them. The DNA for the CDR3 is TGTGCCACCAGTGATGCCCCGGGGGGGGGAGGTTCACCCCTCCACTTT. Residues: CATSDAPGGGGSPLHF.

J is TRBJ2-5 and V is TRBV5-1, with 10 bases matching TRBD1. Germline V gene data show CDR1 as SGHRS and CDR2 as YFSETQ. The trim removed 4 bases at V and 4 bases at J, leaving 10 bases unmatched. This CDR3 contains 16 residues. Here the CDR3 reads CASSPILGQGVETQYF. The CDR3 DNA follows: TGCGCCAGCAGCCCAATCCTTGGACAGGGGGTAGAGACCCAGTACTTC.

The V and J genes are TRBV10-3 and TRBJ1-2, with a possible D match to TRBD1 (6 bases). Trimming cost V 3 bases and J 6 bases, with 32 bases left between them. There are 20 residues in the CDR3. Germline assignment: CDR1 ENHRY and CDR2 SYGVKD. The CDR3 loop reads CAISDFSPGAGVLAIDGYTF. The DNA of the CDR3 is TGTGCCATCAGTGATTTTTCGCCGGGGGCGGGGGTGTTAGCTATTGATGGCTACACCTTC.

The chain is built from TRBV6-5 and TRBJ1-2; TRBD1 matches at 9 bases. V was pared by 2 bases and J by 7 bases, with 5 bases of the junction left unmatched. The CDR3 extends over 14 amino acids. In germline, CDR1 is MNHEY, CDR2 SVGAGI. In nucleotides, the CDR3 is TGTGCCAGCAGTTACATGACAGGGGGTCTTGGCTACACCTTC. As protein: CASSYMTGGLGYTF.

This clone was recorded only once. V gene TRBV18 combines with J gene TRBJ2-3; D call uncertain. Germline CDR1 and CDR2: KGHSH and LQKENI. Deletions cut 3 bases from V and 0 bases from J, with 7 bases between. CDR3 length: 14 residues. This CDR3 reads CASSPLGSTDTQYF. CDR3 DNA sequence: TGTGCCAGCTCACCGCTGGGGAGCACAGATACGCAGTATTTT.

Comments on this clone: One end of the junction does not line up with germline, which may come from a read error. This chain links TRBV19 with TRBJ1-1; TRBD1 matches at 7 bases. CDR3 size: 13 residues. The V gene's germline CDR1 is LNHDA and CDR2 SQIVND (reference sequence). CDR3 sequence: CANSIGTVPKAFF. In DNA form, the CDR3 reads TGTGCCAATAGTATAGGGACAGTCCCGAAGGCTTTCTTT.

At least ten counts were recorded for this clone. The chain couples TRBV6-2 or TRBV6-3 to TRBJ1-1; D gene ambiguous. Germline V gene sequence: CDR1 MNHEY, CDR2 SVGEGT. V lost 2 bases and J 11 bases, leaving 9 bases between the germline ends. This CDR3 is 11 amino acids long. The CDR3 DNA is TGTGCCAGCAGTTACGGGTTTTTGGCTTTCTTT. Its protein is CASSYGFLAFF.

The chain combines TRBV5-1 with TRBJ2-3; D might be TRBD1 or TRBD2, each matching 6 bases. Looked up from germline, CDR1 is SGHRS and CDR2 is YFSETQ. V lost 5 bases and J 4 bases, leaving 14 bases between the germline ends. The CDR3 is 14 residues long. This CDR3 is CASRGRGVPDTQYF. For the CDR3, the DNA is TGCGCCAGCAGGGGAAGGGGGGTACCAGATACGCAGTATTTT.

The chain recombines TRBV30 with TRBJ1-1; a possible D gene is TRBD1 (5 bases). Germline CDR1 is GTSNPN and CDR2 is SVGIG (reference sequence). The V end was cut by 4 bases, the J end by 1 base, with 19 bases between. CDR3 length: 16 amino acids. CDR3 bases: TGTGCCTGGAACCCCACGAGACAGAGATCGAACACTGAAGCTTTCTTT. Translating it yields CAWNPTRQRSNTEAFF.

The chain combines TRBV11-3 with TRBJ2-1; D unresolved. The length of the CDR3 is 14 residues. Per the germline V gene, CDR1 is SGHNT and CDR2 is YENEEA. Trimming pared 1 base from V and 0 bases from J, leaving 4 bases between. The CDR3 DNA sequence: TGTGCCAGCAGCTTAGGCCCCTCCTACAATGAGCAGTTCTTC. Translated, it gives CASSLGPSYNEQFF. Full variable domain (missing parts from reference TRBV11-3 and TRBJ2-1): EAGVVQSPRYKIIEKKQPVAFWCNPISGHNTLYWYLQNLGQGPELLIRYENEEAVDDSQLPKDRFSAERLKGVDSTLKIQPAELGDSAVYLCASSLGPSYNEQFFGPGTRLTVL.

CDR3 amino acids: CASSLGAGFGYTF. The DNA for the CDR3 is TGCGCCAGCAGCTTGGGTGCGGGCTTCGGCTACACCTTC. The chain links TRBV5-1 to TRBJ1-2, with D unresolved. V was pared by 0 bases and J by 8 bases, with 11 bases between. The CDR3 runs to 13 residues. Germline lookup yields CDR1 SGHRS and CDR2 YFSETQ.

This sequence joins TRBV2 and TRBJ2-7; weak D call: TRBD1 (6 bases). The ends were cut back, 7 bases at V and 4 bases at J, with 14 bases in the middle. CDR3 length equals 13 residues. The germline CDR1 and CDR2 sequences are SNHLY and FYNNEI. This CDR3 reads CASNGQTQYEQYF. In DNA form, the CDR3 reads TGTGCCAGCAACGGACAGACTCAGTACGAGCAGTACTTC.

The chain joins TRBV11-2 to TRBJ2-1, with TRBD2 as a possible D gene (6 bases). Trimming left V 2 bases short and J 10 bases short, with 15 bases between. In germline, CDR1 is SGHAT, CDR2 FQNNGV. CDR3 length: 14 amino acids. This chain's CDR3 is CASSLITSTSEQFF. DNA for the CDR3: TGTGCCAGCAGCTTAATTACTAGCACTTCGGAGCAGTTCTTC.

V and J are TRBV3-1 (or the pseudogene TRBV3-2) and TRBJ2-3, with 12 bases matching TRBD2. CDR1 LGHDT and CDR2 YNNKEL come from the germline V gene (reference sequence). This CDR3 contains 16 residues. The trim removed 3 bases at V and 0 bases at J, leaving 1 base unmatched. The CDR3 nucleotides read TGTGCCAGCAGCCAGACTAGCGGGGGTAGCACAGATACGCAGTATTTT. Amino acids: CASSQTSGGSTDTQYF.

The DNA for the CDR3 is TGTGCCAGCAGCCTGGGGCGGAACTATGGCTACACCTTC. As protein: CASSLGRNYGYTF. The chain carries TRBV4-2 and TRBJ1-2, with D tentatively TRBD1 (5 bases). Trimming shortened V by 4 bases and J by 2 bases, and 8 bases separated the two germline ends. This CDR3 is built from 13 residues. Germline V gives CDR1 LGHNA, CDR2 YNFKEQ.